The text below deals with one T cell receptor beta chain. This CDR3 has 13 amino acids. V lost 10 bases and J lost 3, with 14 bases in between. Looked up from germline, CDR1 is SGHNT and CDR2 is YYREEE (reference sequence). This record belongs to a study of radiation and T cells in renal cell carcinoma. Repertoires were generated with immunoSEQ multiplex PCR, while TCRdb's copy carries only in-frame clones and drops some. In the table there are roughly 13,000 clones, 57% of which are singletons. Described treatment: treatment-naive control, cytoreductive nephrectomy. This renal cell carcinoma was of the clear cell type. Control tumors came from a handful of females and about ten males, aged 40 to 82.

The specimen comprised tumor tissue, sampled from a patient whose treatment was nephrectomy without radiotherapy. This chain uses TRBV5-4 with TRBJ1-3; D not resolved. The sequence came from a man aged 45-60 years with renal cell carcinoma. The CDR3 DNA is TGTGCCGGCCATCAGTCCGGTGGAAACACCATATATTTT. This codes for CAGHQSGGNTIYF.